This T cell receptor (beta chain) was identified during a study of regulatory T cells in long-lasting Graves disease. Study findings and constraints: TRBV28 was favored in persistent disease, as were TRBJ1-2 and TRBJ2-5. With 2,500 to 3,000 shared public clonotypes, persistent patients exceeded new patients, who shared 966.

V was cut by 6 bases and J by 3 bases, with 15 bases left in between. Germline CDR1 MNHEY, CDR2 SVGEGT. CDR3 length: 14 residues. For TCR beta, libraries came from iRepertoire HTBI primers and Arm-PCR of CDR3 regions. TCRdb reanalysed the multiplex PCR reads using MiXCR and keeps one entry per CDR3 protein. The sample lists 350,000 to 450,000 distinct CDR3 sequences; 20% to 25% were seen once. Stated time point: persistent/refractory GD, antithyroid drugs over 5 years with positive TRAb. Researchers made the TCR library from RNA that was extracted from PBMCs. This clonotype has at least ten counts. The antigen remains unidentified.

The material sequenced was peripheral blood mononuclear cells (PBMCs), taken when the disease was refractory, from a patient treated with antithyroid drugs. The receptor comes from a woman aged 40 to 50 with Graves disease. The chain carries TRBV6-2 or TRBV6-3 and TRBJ2-7; the D call may be TRBD1 or TRBD2 (5 bases each). The CDR3 DNA sequence: TGTGCCAGCAGCCCCCACCGGGACGACTACGAGCAGTACTTC. Encoded protein: CASSPHRDDYEQYF.